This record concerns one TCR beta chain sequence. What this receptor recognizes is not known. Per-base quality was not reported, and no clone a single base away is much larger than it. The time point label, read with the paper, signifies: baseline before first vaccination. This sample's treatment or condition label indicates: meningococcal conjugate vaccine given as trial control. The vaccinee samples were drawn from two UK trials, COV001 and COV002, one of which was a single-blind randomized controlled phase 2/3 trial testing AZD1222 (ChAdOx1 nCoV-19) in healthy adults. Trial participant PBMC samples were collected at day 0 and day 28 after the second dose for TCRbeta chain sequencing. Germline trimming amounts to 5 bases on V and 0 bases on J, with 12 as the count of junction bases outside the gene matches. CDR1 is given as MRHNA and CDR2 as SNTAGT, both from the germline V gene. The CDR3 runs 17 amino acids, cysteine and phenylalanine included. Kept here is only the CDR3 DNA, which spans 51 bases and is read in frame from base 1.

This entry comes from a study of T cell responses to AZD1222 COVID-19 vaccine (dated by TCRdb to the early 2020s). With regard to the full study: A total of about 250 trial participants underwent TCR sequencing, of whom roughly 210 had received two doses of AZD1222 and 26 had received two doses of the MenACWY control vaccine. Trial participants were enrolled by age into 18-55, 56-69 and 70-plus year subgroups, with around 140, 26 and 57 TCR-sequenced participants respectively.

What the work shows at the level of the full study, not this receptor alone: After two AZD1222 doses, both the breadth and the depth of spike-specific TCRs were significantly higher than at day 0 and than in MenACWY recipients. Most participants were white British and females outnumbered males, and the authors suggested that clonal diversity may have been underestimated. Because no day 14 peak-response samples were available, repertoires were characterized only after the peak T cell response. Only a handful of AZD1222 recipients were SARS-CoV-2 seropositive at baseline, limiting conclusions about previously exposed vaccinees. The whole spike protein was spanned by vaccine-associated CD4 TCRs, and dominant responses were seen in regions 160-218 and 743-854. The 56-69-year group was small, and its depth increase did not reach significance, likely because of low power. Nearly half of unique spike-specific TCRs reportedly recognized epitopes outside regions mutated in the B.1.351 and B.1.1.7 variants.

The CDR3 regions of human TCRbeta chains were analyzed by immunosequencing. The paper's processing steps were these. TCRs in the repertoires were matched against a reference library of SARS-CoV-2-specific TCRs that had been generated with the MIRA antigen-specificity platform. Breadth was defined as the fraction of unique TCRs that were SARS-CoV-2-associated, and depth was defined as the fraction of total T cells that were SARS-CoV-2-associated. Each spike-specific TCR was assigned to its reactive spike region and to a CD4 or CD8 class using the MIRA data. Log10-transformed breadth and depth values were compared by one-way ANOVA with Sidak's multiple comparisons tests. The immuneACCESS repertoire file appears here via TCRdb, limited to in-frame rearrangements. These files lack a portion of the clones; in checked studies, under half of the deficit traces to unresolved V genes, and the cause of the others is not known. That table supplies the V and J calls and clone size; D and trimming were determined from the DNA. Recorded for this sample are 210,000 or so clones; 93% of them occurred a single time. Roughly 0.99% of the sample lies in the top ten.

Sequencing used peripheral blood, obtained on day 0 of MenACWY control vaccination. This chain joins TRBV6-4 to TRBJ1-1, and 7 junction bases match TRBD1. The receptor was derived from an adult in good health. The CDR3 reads CASSRDRVSHLNTEAFF. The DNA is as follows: TGTGCCAGCAGTCGCGACAGGGTCAGCCATTTGAACACTGAAGCTTTCTTT.